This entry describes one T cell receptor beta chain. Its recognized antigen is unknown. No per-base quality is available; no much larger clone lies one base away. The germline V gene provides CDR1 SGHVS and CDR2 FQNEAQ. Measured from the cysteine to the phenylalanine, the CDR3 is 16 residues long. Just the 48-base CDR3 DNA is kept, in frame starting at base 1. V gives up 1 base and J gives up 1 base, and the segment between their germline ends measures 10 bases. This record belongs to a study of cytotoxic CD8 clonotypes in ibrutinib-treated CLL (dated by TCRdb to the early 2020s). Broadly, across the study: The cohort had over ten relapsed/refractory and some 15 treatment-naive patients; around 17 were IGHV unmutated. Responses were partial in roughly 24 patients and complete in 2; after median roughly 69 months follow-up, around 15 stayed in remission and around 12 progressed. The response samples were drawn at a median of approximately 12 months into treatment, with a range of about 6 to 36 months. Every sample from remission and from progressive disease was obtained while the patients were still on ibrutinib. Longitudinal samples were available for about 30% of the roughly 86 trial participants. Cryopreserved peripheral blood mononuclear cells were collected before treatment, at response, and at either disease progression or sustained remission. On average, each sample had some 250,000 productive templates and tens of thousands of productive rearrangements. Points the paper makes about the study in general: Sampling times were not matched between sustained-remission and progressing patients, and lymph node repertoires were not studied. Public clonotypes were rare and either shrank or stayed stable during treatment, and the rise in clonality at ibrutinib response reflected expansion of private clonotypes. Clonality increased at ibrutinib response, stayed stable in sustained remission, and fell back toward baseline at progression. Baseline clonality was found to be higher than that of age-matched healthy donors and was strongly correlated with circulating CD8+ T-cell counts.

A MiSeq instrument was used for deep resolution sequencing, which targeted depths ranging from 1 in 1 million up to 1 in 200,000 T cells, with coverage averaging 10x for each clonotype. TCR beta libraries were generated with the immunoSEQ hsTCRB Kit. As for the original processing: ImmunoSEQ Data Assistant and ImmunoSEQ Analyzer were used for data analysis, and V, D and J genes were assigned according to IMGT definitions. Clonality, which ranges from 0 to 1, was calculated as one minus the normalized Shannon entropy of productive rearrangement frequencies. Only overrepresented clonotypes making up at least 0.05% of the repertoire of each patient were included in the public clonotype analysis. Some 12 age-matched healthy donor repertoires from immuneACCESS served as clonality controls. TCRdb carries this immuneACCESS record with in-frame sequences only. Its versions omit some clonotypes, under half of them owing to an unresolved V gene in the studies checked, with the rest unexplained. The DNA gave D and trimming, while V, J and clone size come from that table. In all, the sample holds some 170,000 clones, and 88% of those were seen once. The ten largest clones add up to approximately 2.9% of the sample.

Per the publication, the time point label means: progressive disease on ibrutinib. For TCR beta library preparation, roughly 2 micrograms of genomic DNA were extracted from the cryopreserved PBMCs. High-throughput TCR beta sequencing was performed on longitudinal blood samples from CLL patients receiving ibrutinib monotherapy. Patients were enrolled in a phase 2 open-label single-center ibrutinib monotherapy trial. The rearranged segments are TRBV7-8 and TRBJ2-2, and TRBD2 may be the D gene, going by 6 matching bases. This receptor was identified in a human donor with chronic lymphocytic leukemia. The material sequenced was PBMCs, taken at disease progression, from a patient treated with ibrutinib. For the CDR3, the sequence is CASSLVRGGNTGELFF. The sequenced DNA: TGTGCCAGCAGCTTAGTGCGGGGAGGGAACACCGGGGAGCTGTTTTTT.